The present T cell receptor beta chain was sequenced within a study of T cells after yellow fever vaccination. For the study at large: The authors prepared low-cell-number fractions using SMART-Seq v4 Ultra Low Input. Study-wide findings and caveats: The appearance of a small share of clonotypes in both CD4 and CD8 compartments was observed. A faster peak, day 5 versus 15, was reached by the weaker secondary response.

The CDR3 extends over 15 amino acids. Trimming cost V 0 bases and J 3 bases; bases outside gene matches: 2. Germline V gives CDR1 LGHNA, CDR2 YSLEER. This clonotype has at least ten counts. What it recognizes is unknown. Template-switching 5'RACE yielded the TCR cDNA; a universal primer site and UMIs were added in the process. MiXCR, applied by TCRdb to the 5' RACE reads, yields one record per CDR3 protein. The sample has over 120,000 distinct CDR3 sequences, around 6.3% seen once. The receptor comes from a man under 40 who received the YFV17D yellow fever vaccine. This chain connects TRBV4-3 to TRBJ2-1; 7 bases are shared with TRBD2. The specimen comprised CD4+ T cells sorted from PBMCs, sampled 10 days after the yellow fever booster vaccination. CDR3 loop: CASSQEREIYNEQFF. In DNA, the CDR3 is TGCGCCAGCAGCCAAGAGCGGGAGATCTACAATGAGCAGTTCTTC.